Below are 14 T cell receptor beta chains sequenced from a single sample in a study of blood T cells in healthy people across ages (dated by TCRdb to about 2015). The receptor library was made with 5' RACE. The sample was run on an Illumina HiSeq 2500. A second about 7 to 11 cycle PCR used a sample-barcoded 5' primer and a J-beta primer mix. The public reads were run again by TCRdb, first through fastp at Q25 and then through MiXCR, and only productive beta chains were kept. Rows with one shared CDR3 protein collapse into an entry with the most common genes and DNA. Here the sample has about 680,000 distinct CDR3 sequences; around half occur a single time. Clones ranked in the top ten supply 25% to 35% of the sample. Material: blood. The receptors come from a woman aged 55-69 years in good health.

A single count supports this clonotype. The chain uses TRBV15 and TRBJ2-4; D is possibly TRBD1 (5 bases). The J call may be in error: the DNA end matches TRBJ2-7 better. CDR1 is LNHNV, CDR2 YYDKDF, per germline (reference sequence). This CDR3 region has 14 residues. Written as DNA, the CDR3 is TGTGCCACCAGCAGAGATAAGGGGACCTACGAGCAGTACTTC. This sequence encodes CATSRDKGTYEQYF.

This clonotype turned up a few times. The chain joins TRBV7-2 to TRBJ2-7; 10 bases map to TRBD2. CDR1 and CDR2 from the germline V gene are SGHTA and FQGNSA. With V trimmed by 0 bases and J by 3 bases, 11 bases remained unmatched. CDR3 length: 18 amino acids. CDR3 residues: CASSLAANPSGRDYEQYF. The CDR3 DNA reads TGTGCCAGCAGCTTAGCAGCAAATCCTAGCGGGAGAGACTACGAGCAGTACTTC.

Only a few counts were recorded for this clonotype. The chain is built from TRBV5-4 and TRBJ2-5; 11 bases map to TRBD1. V lost 3 bases, J lost 1 base, and 2 bases stayed unmatched. Germline loops: CDR1 SGHNT, CDR2 YYREEE (reference sequence). This CDR3 is 15 amino acids long. The CDR3 here is CASSSGQGGQETQYF. Written as DNA, the CDR3 is TGTGCCAGCAGCTCGGGACAGGGGGGCCAAGAGACCCAGTACTTC. The full variable domain, its missing parts supplied by reference TRBV5-4 and TRBJ2-5, is ETGVTQSPTHLIKTRGQQVTLRCSSQSGHNTVSWYQQALGQGPQFIFQYYREEENGRGNFPPRFSGLQFPNYSSELNVNALELDDSALYLCASSSGQGGQETQYFGPGTRLLVL.

This clonotype was observed a few times. V is TRBV10-3 and J is TRBJ2-1, with D possibly matching TRBD2 (6 bases). Trimming removed 11 bases at V and 5 bases at J, with 19 bases between. Germline-derived CDR1 and CDR2 are ENHRY and SYGVKD. This CDR3 region has 14 residues. The CDR3 DNA sequence: TGTGCCTCAACTACGGGGGAGATCAACAATGAGCAGTTCTTC. Residues: CASTTGEINNEQFF.

The chain links TRBV29-1 to TRBJ2-5, with D tentatively TRBD2 (5 bases). The V end was cut by 0 bases, the J end by 7 bases, with 15 bases between. Germline V CDR1 and CDR2: SQVTM, ANQGSEA. The CDR3 sequence is 14 residues long. CDR3 amino acids: CSVEDPTLGRTQYF. The CDR3 nucleotides are TGCAGCGTTGAAGATCCTACCCTGGGGAGGACCCAGTACTTC.

The rearrangement links TRBV20-1 to TRBJ1-1, with D perhaps matching TRBD1 (6 bases). Trimming removed 6 bases from V and 4 bases from J, with 18 bases in between. Looked up from germline, CDR1 is DFQATT and CDR2 is SNEGSKA (reference sequence). This CDR3 comprises 14 residues. The CDR3 nucleotides read TGCAGTGCCCTAGGAGTGGGGGCGGGCACTGAAGCTTTCTTT. Protein: CSALGVGAGTEAFF.

This clonotype was counted between two and nine times. CDR3 sequence (DNA): TGTGCCAGCAGCTTTAGAGTATTGAATGAGCAGTTCTTC. Residues: CASSFRVLNEQFF. The V and J genes are TRBV7-2 and TRBJ2-1; D not certain. The CDR3 sequence is 13 residues long. V gave up 3 bases and J gave up 7 bases, with 10 bases separating them. CDR1 SGHTA and CDR2 FQGNSA come from the germline V gene.

Note on this clonotype: A read error may account for a junction end that differs from germline. This chain uses TRBV5-1 with TRBJ2-7, with TRBD1 identical over 8 bases. The V gene's germline CDR1 is SGHRS and CDR2 YFSETQ. CDR3 length: 17 residues. The CDR3 protein is CASSLAAKSGGSHEQYF. As DNA, the CDR3 is TGCGCCAGCAGCTTGGCGGCAAAATCAGGGGGCTCCCACGAGCAGTACTTC.

The gene calls are TRBV20-1 and TRBJ1-5, with 8 bases that match TRBD1. Germline V gene sequence: CDR1 DFQATT, CDR2 SNEGSKA (reference sequence). V shed 3 bases, J shed 6 bases, and the junction held 10 bases outside the gene matches. This CDR3 is built from 15 residues. The CDR3 here is CSASSRGRAGQPQHF. In DNA, the CDR3 is TGCAGTGCTAGTTCCAGGGGGCGAGCGGGTCAGCCCCAGCATTTT.

This chain joins TRBV20-1 and TRBJ2-5, with TRBD2 matching over 11 bases. Germline values: CDR1 DFQATT, CDR2 SNEGSKA (reference sequence). The CDR3 loop spans 14 amino acids. V gave up 6 bases and J gave up 11 bases; unmatched junction bases: 14. CDR3: CSALGTSGLNEQYF. The CDR3, as DNA: TGCAGTGCCTTGGGGACTAGCGGCCTCAATGAGCAGTACTTC.

V gene TRBV7-6 combines with J gene TRBJ2-7; 7 bases agree with TRBD1. This CDR3 contains 16 residues. Germline V gives CDR1 SGHVS, CDR2 FNYEAQ. Trimming took 4 bases from V and 2 from J; bases not matched to a gene: 11. The CDR3 bases are TGTGCCAGCAGCTGCACCAGCCGGGACAGCGCCTACGAGCAGTACTTC. Amino acid sequence: CASSCTSRDSAYEQYF.

There are a few counts of this clonotype. V is TRBV20-1 and J is TRBJ2-7; TRBD1 agrees at 10 bases. Losses at the gene ends were 6 bases for V and 6 bases for J; bases not matched to a gene: 11. This CDR3 spans 14 amino acids. Germline V CDR1 and CDR2: DFQATT, SNEGSKA (reference sequence). The chain's CDR3 is CSATMDRGDREQYF. The CDR3 DNA is TGCAGTGCAACCATGGACAGGGGGGATCGCGAGCAGTACTTC.

This clonotype was recorded a few times. This chain connects TRBV11-1 to TRBJ2-3, with 10 bases matching TRBD2. V dropped 5 bases and J dropped 0; count of bases not matched to a gene: 23. The CDR3 totals 22 residues. Germline V gives CDR1 SGHAT, CDR2 FQDESV (reference sequence). The CDR3 here is CASSPSPGSGTSVYPSTDTQYF. In DNA form, the CDR3 reads TGTGCCAGCAGCCCTAGCCCGGGTTCCGGGACTAGCGTTTACCCTAGCACAGATACGCAGTATTTT.

V usage is TRBV20-1 and J usage is TRBJ2-7, with 7 bases matching TRBD1. The DNA end lines up better with TRBJ2-5; the J call may be wrong. The CDR3 runs to 11 residues. Germline CDR1 DFQATT, CDR2 SNEGSKA (reference sequence). DNA for the CDR3: TGCAGTGTAAGGACAGGCGGGACCCAGTACTTC. As protein: CSVRTGGTQYF.